This entry lists 21 T cell receptor beta chains sequenced from one sample in a study of low-dose radiotherapy and immunotherapy resistance in tumors. Time point specified: before trial treatment. With TRAV- and TRBV-specific primers, first-strand cDNA was made, covering the alpha and beta chains. TCRs were amplified for approximately 21 PCR cycles with a constant-region primer and V-primer adapter. TCRdb re-derived calls from the reads in MiXCR, one entry per CDR3 protein. This table holds tens of thousands of distinct CDR3 sequences, roughly a sixth found once. The specimen comprised PBMCs, sampled before treatment. These TCRs come from a male donor with prostate cancer.

The sample holds many counts of this clonotype. Since the CDR3 does not end with the conserved phenylalanine or tryptophan, this likely comes from a read error. The limits of the CDR3 on the DNA are not certain, so only TCRdb's listed CDR3 is given. The chain carries TRBV14 and TRBJ2-1; TRBD2, the table's D call, lacks a check against the DNA. CDR1 is SGHDN and CDR2 is FVKESK in the germline V gene. The CDR3 adds up to 12 amino acids, both ends counted. The CDR3: CASSRANGPYLL.

The table lists this clonotype with many counts. The gene calls are TRBV5-4 and TRBJ1-1; 8 bases align to TRBD1. CDR1 is SGHNT, CDR2 YYREEE, per germline (reference sequence). J gave up 1 base and V 4 bases, and 3 bases lay outside the gene matches. The CDR3 sequence is 14 residues long. As DNA, the CDR3 is TGTGCCAGCAGCCCGGGACAGGAGAACACTGAAGCTTTCTTT. Translation: CASSPGQENTEAFF.

Worth noting for this clonotype: A far larger clone differs by one base, so this is likely a read error. The gene calls are TRBV27 and TRBJ2-3; possible D gene TRBD2, 7 bases. V was pared by 10 bases and J by 1 base, with 18 bases between. The CDR3 spans 15 residues. The V gene's germline CDR1 is MNHEY and CDR2 SMNVEV (reference sequence). The DNA for the CDR3 is TGTGCCACCACTGAGGCGGGGGCCGGCACAGATACGCAGTATTTT. It translates to CATTEAGAGTDTQYF.

This clonotype was seen many times. The V and J genes are TRBV18 and TRBJ2-5; TRBD2 might be the D (6 bases). This CDR3 region has 13 residues. Deletions cut 2 bases from V and 4 bases from J, with 8 bases between. Germline CDR1 KGHSH, CDR2 LQKENI. The CDR3 is CASSPSSVETQYF. The CDR3 nucleotides are TGTGCCAGCTCACCATCTAGCGTAGAGACCCAGTACTTC.

About this clonotype: This sequence is one base from a far larger clone and is likely a read error. The rearrangement links TRBV14 to TRBJ2-7; the D gene is possibly TRBD2 (6 bases). V was shortened by 3 bases and J by 7 bases, with 13 bases between the two germline ends. The CDR3 length is 13 residues. Germline CDR1 and CDR2: SGHDN and FVKESK. CDR3 in amino acids: CASSQRGYNEQYF. The CDR3 nucleotides are TGTGCCAGCAGCCAGCGGGGCTACAATGAGCAGTACTTC. Filled out from reference TRBV14 and TRBJ2-7, the complete variable domain reads EAGVTQFPSHSVIEKGQTVTLRCDPISGHDNLYWYRRVMGKEIKFLLHFVKESKQDESGMPNNRFLAERTGGTYSTLKVQPAELEDSGVYFCASSQRGYNEQYFGPGTRLTVT.

Worth noting for this clonotype: An end of the junction does not agree with germline; a read error may underlie this. This CDR3 reads CSARAGGSGNTIYF. Written as DNA, the CDR3 is TGCAGTGCCAGAGCGGGGGGCTCGGGAAACACCATATATTTT. The V call is TRBV20-1, the J call TRBJ1-3; D is perhaps TRBD1 (6 bases). Looked up from germline, CDR1 is DFQATT and CDR2 is SNEGSKA (reference sequence). The length of the CDR3 is 14 residues.

This clonotype was seen repeatedly, ten times or more. V usage is TRBV6-5 and J usage is TRBJ1-1; D is unclear. Between the trimmed V and J ends, which lost 2 bases and 3 bases, there was a span of 13 bases. The CDR3 loop spans 15 amino acids. Germline assignment: CDR1 MNHEY and CDR2 SVGAGI. The CDR3 loop is CASSYEGTLHTEAFF. DNA of the CDR3: TGTGCCAGCAGTTACGAGGGAACACTTCACACTGAAGCTTTCTTT.

This clonotype occurred many times. The gene calls are TRBV7-8 and TRBJ2-4; weak D call: TRBD1 (5 bases). Trimming removed 5 bases at V and 6 bases at J, with 14 bases between. In germline, CDR1 is SGHVS, CDR2 FQNEAQ. The CDR3 covers 14 residues. The CDR3 bases are TGTGCCAGCAGCAGTGGGGCAAGTGGAAACATTCAGTACTTC. This codes for CASSSGASGNIQYF. The full variable domain, completed using reference TRBV7-8 and TRBJ2-4, is GAGVSQSPRYKVAKRGQDVALRCDPISGHVSLFWYQQALGQGPEFLTYFQNEAQLDKSGLPSDRFFAERPEGSVSTLKIQRTQQEDSAVYLCASSSGASGNIQYFGAGTRLSVL.

This clonotype was recorded at least ten times. This chain uses TRBV27 with TRBJ2-6; either TRBD1 or TRBD2 may supply D (5 bases each). CDR3 length: 14 residues. Germline values: CDR1 MNHEY, CDR2 SMNVEV (reference sequence). Trimming removed 6 bases from V and 4 bases from J, with 10 bases in between. The DNA of the CDR3 is TGTGCCAGCAGCAACGGGGCGGGGGCCAACGTCCTGACTTTC. Translated: CASSNGAGANVLTF.

At least ten counts were recorded for this clonotype. The chain has TRBV19 and TRBJ2-2; 12 positions match TRBD2. The J segment lost 6 bases and the V segment lost 5 bases, leaving 10 bases of the junction unmatched. The CDR3 contains 17 residues. Germline CDR1 and CDR2: LNHDA and SQIVND (reference sequence). Here the CDR3 DNA reads TGTGCCAGTAGTGCCGCTCTAGCGGGGGGGTCGGCCGGGGAGCTGTTTTTT. This sequence encodes CASSAALAGGSAGELFF.

There are many counts of this clonotype. The chain recombines TRBV6-1 with TRBJ1-6, with 7 nucleotides matching TRBD1. CDR3 size: 13 residues. Germline CDR1 and CDR2: MNHNS and SASEGT. The V gene end was trimmed by 8 bases and the J gene end by 8 bases; junction bases not matched to a gene: 6. In nucleotides, the CDR3 is TGTGCCAGCGTCCGGGACAGCTATTCACCCCTCCACTTT. Amino acid sequence: CASVRDSYSPLHF.

This clonotype came up many times. This CDR3 reads CASSLDGANGELFF. The CDR3 DNA is TGTGCCAGCAGCTTAGACGGGGCCAACGGGGAGCTGTTTTTT. The rearrangement links TRBV11-2 to TRBJ2-2, with D possibly being TRBD1 or TRBD2 (5 bases each). The CDR3 consists of 14 residues. V was trimmed by 0 bases and J by 7 bases, leaving 9 bases between them. Germline assignment: CDR1 SGHAT and CDR2 FQNNGV.

The V and J genes are TRBV7-8 and TRBJ1-5; a weak D match, TRBD1 (6 bases). V gave up 1 base and J gave up 6 bases, with 7 bases separating them. CDR1 and CDR2 (germline): SGHVS, FQNEAQ. The CDR3 length is 13 residues. CDR3: CASSLEGVQPQHF. CDR3 nucleotide sequence: TGTGCCAGCAGCTTAGAGGGGGTTCAGCCCCAGCATTTT.

This clonotype occurred many times. The chain recombines TRBV2 with TRBJ2-5; 9 bases are shared with TRBD2. Germline lookup yields CDR1 SNHLY and CDR2 FYNNEI. The CDR3 has 13 residues. V was clipped by 5 bases and J by 5 bases; unmatched bases: 3. CDR3 region: CASSRLAVETQYF. Written as DNA, the CDR3 is TGTGCCAGCAGTCGACTAGCGGTCGAGACCCAGTACTTC.

This clonotype has at least ten counts. The V call is TRBV6-2 or TRBV6-3, the J call TRBJ2-7; possibly TRBD2 for D (5 bases). This CDR3 region has 15 residues. The V gene's germline CDR1 is MNHEY and CDR2 SVGEGT. V was pared by 4 bases and J by 3 bases, with 16 bases between. The CDR3 nucleotides read TGTGCCAGCAGTTCCACGGGCGTTGCGGGCTACGAGCAGTACTTC. Translating it yields CASSSTGVAGYEQYF.

Ten or more counts support this clonotype. V usage is TRBV7-8 and J usage is TRBJ2-2; 9 nucleotides agree with TRBD2. This CDR3 has 17 amino acids. Losses at the gene ends were 6 bases for V and 3 bases for J; bases not matched to a gene: 11. Germline V gene sequence: CDR1 SGHVS, CDR2 FQNEAQ. The CDR3 region is CASSIGGSGSYTGELFF. CDR3 sequence (DNA): TGTGCCAGCAGTATTGGGGGTAGCGGGAGCTACACCGGGGAGCTGTTTTTT. The whole variable domain, remainder taken from reference TRBV7-8 and TRBJ2-2, is GAGVSQSPRYKVAKRGQDVALRCDPISGHVSLFWYQQALGQGPEFLTYFQNEAQLDKSGLPSDRFFAERPEGSVSTLKIQRTQQEDSAVYLCASSIGGSGSYTGELFFGEGSRLTVL.

This clonotype has ten or more counts. The genes are TRBV7-8 and TRBJ2-2; D gene unclear. The length of the CDR3 is 16 residues. V was shortened by 2 bases and J by 2 bases, with 12 bases between the two germline ends. Germline CDR1 and CDR2: SGHVS and FQNEAQ. The CDR3 loop is CASSLFYRENTGELFF. CDR3 nucleotides: TGTGCCAGCAGCTTATTTTACAGAGAAAACACCGGGGAGCTGTTTTTT.

This clonotype was detected many times. This rearrangement joins TRBV2 to TRBJ2-5; D is ambiguous. Germline CDR1 is SNHLY and CDR2 is FYNNEI. The CDR3 consists of 11 residues. The V end lost 7 bases, the J end lost 5 bases, and 8 bases lay between the germline ends. The CDR3: CASKGTETQYF. The CDR3, as DNA: TGTGCCAGCAAGGGCACGGAGACCCAGTACTTC.

This clonotype was seen a few times. The CDR3 DNA reads TGTGCCAGCGGGAAAGGGCCCAGGGGGGAGCTGTTTTTT. This codes for CASGKGPRGELFF. The V call is TRBV6-1, the J call TRBJ2-2, with D hard to call. The germline gives CDR1 MNHNS, CDR2 SASEGT. V gave up 8 bases and J gave up 8 bases, with 15 bases separating them. The length of the CDR3 is 13 residues.

This clonotype showed up just a few times. The gene calls are TRBV28 and TRBJ2-5, with a weak D call TRBD2 (5 bases). V was clipped by 10 bases and J by 5 bases, with 17 bases between them. The V gene's germline CDR1 is MDHEN and CDR2 SYDVKM. The CDR3 covers 13 residues. As DNA, the CDR3 is TGTGCCATTGCGGGTTCCCTGAGGGAGACCCAGTACTTC. Protein product: CAIAGSLRETQYF.

In its sample, this clonotype was seen many times. J is TRBJ2-7 and V is TRBV13, with TRBD2 matching 7 bases. Germline V gives CDR1 PRHDT, CDR2 FYEKMQ (reference sequence). The junction had 8 bases not matched to a gene; V was cut back by 5 bases and J by 4 bases. This CDR3 has 14 residues. The CDR3 here is CASSPGAAGYEQYF. The CDR3 nucleotides are TGTGCCAGCAGCCCTGGCGCAGCGGGGTACGAGCAGTACTTC.